The 32 T cell receptor beta chains in this list originate from one sample, sequenced in a study of cytomegalovirus exposure and HLA in healthy donors. In the PCR, 60 Vbeta and 13 Jbeta primers were used. TCRdb's copy holds only in-frame clones and misses some; the assay was immunoSEQ multiplex PCR. The table includes 150,000 to 200,000 clones, around 90% detected once. The specimen was PBMCs. The source of these receptors is a boy under 10 years old in good health and CMV-seronegative.

This clone has just a few counts. The J gene is TRBJ1-1, the V gene TRBV6-1, with D perhaps TRBD1 (5 bases). Germline lookup yields CDR1 MNHNS and CDR2 SASEGT. V was trimmed by 5 bases and J by 1 base, leaving 8 bases between them. This CDR3 contains 13 residues. This CDR3 is CASSSQENTEAFF. The DNA for the CDR3 is TGTGCCAGCAGTTCACAGGAGAACACTGAAGCTTTCTTT.

In its sample, this clone was seen once. The rearrangement uses TRBV7-2 and TRBJ2-3; 7 bases fit TRBD2. There are 15 residues in the CDR3. V shed 2 bases, J shed 4 bases, and the junction held 6 bases outside the gene matches. The germline CDR1 and CDR2 sequences are SGHTA and FQGNSA. As DNA, the CDR3 is TGTGCCAGCAGCTTATCCGGACTAGGGGCAGATACGCAGTATTTT. Translating it yields CASSLSGLGADTQYF.

The chain employs TRBV11-2 and TRBJ1-1; no definite D call. The CDR3 totals 14 residues. V was cut by 1 base and J by 2 bases, with 8 bases left in between. The germline gives CDR1 SGHAT, CDR2 FQNNGV. The CDR3 bases are TGTGCCAGCAGCTTAGCCTCGCTAAACACTGAAGCTTTCTTT. Protein product: CASSLASLNTEAFF. Drawing the rest from reference TRBV11-2 and TRBJ1-1, the complete variable domain is EAGVAQSPRYKIIEKRQSVAFWCNPISGHATLYWYQQILGQGPKLLIQFQNNGVVDDSQLPKDRFSAERLKGVDSTLKIQPAKLEDSAVYLCASSLASLNTEAFFGQGTRLTVV.

The rearrangement links TRBV11-2 to TRBJ1-1; D gene ambiguous. This CDR3 comprises 16 residues. From germline, CDR1 is SGHAT and CDR2 FQNNGV. With 4 bases removed from V and 2 bases from J, the gap between germline ends came to 17 bases. CDR3 nucleotides: TGTGCCAGCAGCTCGCTGTCCCGGGTCAGAAACACTGAAGCTTTCTTT. Translated, it gives CASSSLSRVRNTEAFF.

The V and J genes are TRBV28 and TRBJ1-1; D is uncertain. This CDR3 region has 12 residues. Germline-derived CDR1 and CDR2 are MDHEN and SYDVKM. V gave up 6 bases and J gave up 4 bases, with 9 bases separating them. The CDR3 here is CASSSPGTEAFF. The DNA of the CDR3 is TGTGCCAGCAGCTCTCCGGGCACTGAAGCTTTCTTT.

V and J are TRBV7-2 and TRBJ2-7; TRBD2 matches at 9 bases. CDR3 length: 15 residues. Germline assignment: CDR1 SGHTA and CDR2 FQGNSA. The junction had 8 bases not matched to a gene; V was cut back by 5 bases and J by 3 bases. The CDR3: CASSASGGRVYEQYF. The CDR3 coding sequence is TGTGCCAGCAGCGCCAGTGGCGGGAGGGTCTACGAGCAGTACTTC. The complete variable domain, with remaining parts taken from reference TRBV7-2 and TRBJ2-7, reads GAGVSQSPSNKVTEKGKDVELRCDPISGHTALYWYRQSLGQGLEFLIYFQGNSAPDKSGLPSDRFSAERTGGSVSTLTIQRTQQEDSAVYLCASSASGGRVYEQYFGPGTRLTVT.

The gene calls are TRBV28 and TRBJ1-2, with TRBD1 matching 9 bases. CDR1 and CDR2 from the germline V gene are MDHEN and SYDVKM. There are 16 residues in the CDR3. V trimming: 2 bases; J trimming: 5 bases; junction bases outside the gene matches: 9. CDR3 in DNA: TGTGCCAGCAGTTTAGAAGGAGGGACAGGGTCATATGGCTACACCTTC. Amino acid sequence: CASSLEGGTGSYGYTF.

The sample holds one count of this clone. The chain uses TRBV6-1 and TRBJ2-7; 12 nucleotides line up with TRBD1. CDR1 is MNHNS, CDR2 SASEGT, per germline. The J segment lost 5 bases and the V segment lost 6 bases, leaving 8 bases of the junction unmatched. This CDR3 has 15 residues. The CDR3 DNA reads as TGTGCCAGCAGAAAAGGGGACAGGGGGCAGAACGAGCAGTACTTC. Its translation: CASRKGDRGQNEQYF.

This rearrangement joins TRBV5-5 to TRBJ2-1, with 9 bases matching TRBD2. Germline CDR1 and CDR2: SGHKS and YYEKEE (reference sequence). This CDR3 comprises 16 residues. Losses at the gene ends were 3 bases for V and 6 bases for J; bases not matched to a gene: 10. CDR3 DNA sequence: TGTGCCAGCAGCTCCCTAGCGGGACAAGGCCCCAATGAGCAGTTCTTC. Its translation: CASSSLAGQGPNEQFF. The full variable domain, rest sourced from reference TRBV5-5 and TRBJ2-1, is DAGVTQSPTHLIKTRGQQVTLRCSPISGHKSVSWYQQVLGQGPQFIFQYYEKEERGRGNFPDRFSARQFPNYSSELNVNALLLGDSALYLCASSSLAGQGPNEQFFGPGTRLTVL.

The rearrangement joins TRBV6-1 to TRBJ2-7; 7 bases match TRBD1. Germline trimming cut 8 bases from V and 3 bases from J; bases unmatched to any gene: 4. The CDR3 sequence is 12 residues long. From germline, CDR1 is MNHNS and CDR2 SASEGT. CDR3: CASGDRIYEQYF. DNA for the CDR3: TGTGCCAGCGGGGACAGAATCTACGAGCAGTACTTC.

This clone was seen only once. One end of the junction varies from germline; a read error may be responsible. J is TRBJ1-1 and V is TRBV5-1; the D gene is possibly TRBD1 (5 bases). The CDR3 loop spans 16 amino acids. The V gene's germline CDR1 is SGHRS and CDR2 YFSETQ. Written as DNA, the CDR3 is TGCGCCAGCAGCCCGCTAGCCGGGGCGGGGAACACTGAAGCCTTCTTT. Translating it yields CASSPLAGAGNTEAFF.

The V call is TRBV7-2, the J call TRBJ2-1; 10 bases map to TRBD2. V gave up 5 bases and J gave up 5 bases; unmatched junction bases: 6. Germline V lookup: CDR1 SGHTA, CDR2 FQGNSA. The CDR3 sequence is 15 residues long. The CDR3 DNA reads as TGTGCCAGCAGCCGTTCTAGCGGGGGCCACAATGAGCAGTTCTTC. Its protein is CASSRSSGGHNEQFF.

This sequence joins TRBV28 and TRBJ1-3; 8 nucleotides match TRBD1. Germline V gene lookup returns CDR1 MDHEN and CDR2 SYDVKM. Trimming took 3 bases from V and 5 from J; bases not matched to a gene: 6. The CDR3 totals 15 residues. The CDR3 loop is CASSFRQGRRNTIYF. CDR3 DNA sequence: TGTGCCAGCAGTTTTCGACAGGGGCGGCGAAACACCATATATTTT.

The rearrangement uses TRBV28 and TRBJ2-7; tentatively, D is TRBD2 (6 bases). V was clipped by 5 bases and J by 6 bases, with 8 bases between them. This CDR3 has 11 amino acids. Germline V gene sequence: CDR1 MDHEN, CDR2 SYDVKM. CDR3 loop: CASSPRGEQYF. In DNA, the CDR3 is TGTGCCAGCAGTCCGCGGGGCGAGCAGTACTTC.

The chain carries TRBV2 and TRBJ2-3, with D perhaps TRBD1 (5 bases). Trimming removed 11 bases from V and 4 bases from J, with 10 bases in between. The CDR3 has 11 amino acids. Per the germline V gene, CDR1 is SNHLY and CDR2 is FYNNEI. DNA for the CDR3: TGTGCCGGACACTGGGCAGATACGCAGTATTTT. It codes for CAGHWADTQYF. Combining the CDR3 with reference TRBV2 and TRBJ2-3 gives the whole variable domain EPEVTQTPSHQVTQMGQEVILRCVPISNHLYFYWYRQILGQKVEFLVSFYNNEISEKSEIFDDQFSVERPDGSNFTLKIRSTKLEDSAMYFCAGHWADTQYFGPGTRLTVL.

This clone was counted once. J is TRBJ1-4 and V is TRBV2; D remains unclear. Trimming stripped 6 bases from V and 7 bases from J, with 21 bases between. Germline loops: CDR1 SNHLY, CDR2 FYNNEI. The CDR3 loop spans 16 amino acids. This CDR3 reads CASRDNRISTSEKLFF. CDR3 bases: TGTGCCAGCAGGGATAACAGAATAAGTACGAGTGAAAAACTGTTTTTT.

This chain joins TRBV7-9 and TRBJ1-6; D remains ambiguous. V lost 6 bases to trimming and J lost 5 bases, with 11 bases between them. This CDR3 contains 14 residues. The germline CDR1 and CDR2 sequences are SEHNR and FQNEAQ (reference sequence). The CDR3 DNA reads as TGTGCCAGCAGTCCACAGATTAATAATTCACCCCTCCACTTT. It yields the protein CASSPQINNSPLHF.

This chain links TRBV18 with TRBJ2-2; D is perhaps TRBD1 (5 bases). V lost 2 bases to trimming and J lost 6 bases, with 10 bases between them. This CDR3 contains 14 residues. Per the germline V gene, CDR1 is KGHSH and CDR2 is LQKENI. The CDR3 coding sequence is TGTGCCAGCTCACCAAGGTCAGGGTCCGGGGAGCTGTTTTTT. It specifies CASSPRSGSGELFF.

The J gene is TRBJ2-7, the V gene TRBV19, with D unresolved. This CDR3 is built from 15 residues. V was clipped by 3 bases and J by 3 bases, with 15 bases between them. Germline V gives CDR1 LNHDA, CDR2 SQIVND (reference sequence). In DNA, the CDR3 is TGTGCCAGTAGTATTGGGCCGGCTCGAGACTACGAGCAGTACTTC. It translates to CASSIGPARDYEQYF. The full variable domain, rest sourced from reference TRBV19 and TRBJ2-7, is DGGITQSPKYLFRKEGQNVTLSCEQNLNHDAMYWYRQDPGQGLRLIYYSQIVNDFQKGDIAEGYSVSREKKESFPLTVTSAQKNPTAFYLCASSIGPARDYEQYFGPGTRLTVT.

This chain connects TRBV5-1 to TRBJ2-7; a weak D match, TRBD2 (5 bases). The germline V gene encodes CDR1 SGHRS and CDR2 YFSETQ. The CDR3 sequence is 15 residues long. The ends were cut back, 0 bases at V and 5 bases at J, with 15 bases in the middle. The CDR3 sequence: CASSLVSRDTDEQYF. Written as DNA, the CDR3 is TGCGCCAGCAGCTTGGTTTCTCGGGATACCGACGAGCAGTACTTC.

V and J are TRBV11-3 and TRBJ2-5; 10 bases match TRBD1. Germline V gene lookup returns CDR1 SGHNT and CDR2 YENEEA. Trimming at V came to 5 bases and at J to 0 bases, leaving 3 bases not matched to a gene. The CDR3 loop spans 15 amino acids. CDR3 bases: TGTGCCAGCAGCGAGGGACAGGGGAACCAAGAGACCCAGTACTTC. It yields the protein CASSEGQGNQETQYF.

V usage is TRBV4-1 and J usage is TRBJ1-1; TRBD1 might be the D (5 bases). Per the germline V gene, CDR1 is MGHRA and CDR2 is YSYEKL. This CDR3 comprises 12 residues. The V end was cut by 4 bases, the J end by 10 bases, with 13 bases between. In DNA, the CDR3 is TGCGCCAGCAGCCCGGACACTTTGGCAGCTTTCTTT. This sequence encodes CASSPDTLAAFF.

The chain links TRBV27 to TRBJ2-7; 14 bases map to TRBD2. Germline CDR1 MNHEY, CDR2 SMNVEV (reference sequence). J was trimmed by 5 bases and V by 7 bases; bases with no gene match: 7. The CDR3 has 15 amino acids. The CDR3 DNA is TGTGCCAGCACCCCGGGGACTAGCGGGAGCAACGAGCAGTACTTC. Translated: CASTPGTSGSNEQYF.

The rearrangement joins TRBV2 to TRBJ2-2; TRBD1 agrees at 7 bases. J was trimmed by 0 bases and V by 5 bases; bases with no gene match: 3. In germline, CDR1 is SNHLY, CDR2 FYNNEI. The CDR3 has 15 residues. The CDR3 sequence is CASSLQGPNTGELFF. CDR3 nucleotides: TGTGCCAGCAGTTTACAGGGGCCGAACACCGGGGAGCTGTTTTTT.

This clone was seen a single time. The chain links TRBV14 to TRBJ1-6, with D perhaps matching TRBD1 (5 bases). Germline lookup yields CDR1 SGHDN and CDR2 FVKESK. This CDR3 contains 19 residues. Trimming removed 3 bases at V and 0 bases at J, with 18 bases between. CDR3 in amino acids: CASSQAGRRASSYNSPLHF. As DNA, the CDR3 is TGTGCCAGCAGCCAGGCAGGGCGACGGGCAAGCTCCTATAATTCACCCCTCCACTTT.

The chain carries TRBV4-1 and TRBJ2-7, with 8 bases matching TRBD2. From germline, CDR1 is MGHRA and CDR2 YSYEKL. The CDR3 length is 15 residues. With 0 bases clipped from V and 4 bases from J, the junction kept 5 bases outside the gene matches. The CDR3 loop reads CASSQDSGGAYEQYF. Written as DNA, the CDR3 is TGCGCCAGCAGCCAAGATTCCGGGGGGGCGTACGAGCAGTACTTC.

This sequence joins TRBV7-9 and TRBJ2-3, with a possible D match to TRBD1 (5 bases). CDR3 size: 14 residues. Trimming left V 3 bases short and J 5 bases short, with 12 bases between. CDR1 is SEHNR and CDR2 is FQNEAQ in the germline V gene (reference sequence). The CDR3 DNA follows: TGTGCCAGCAGCTTGATCAGGGTAGGAGATACGCAGTATTTT. Its protein is CASSLIRVGDTQYF. Together with reference TRBV7-9 and TRBJ2-3, the CDR3 gives the full variable domain: DTGVSQNPRHKITKRGQNVTFRCDPISEHNRLYWYRQTLGQGPEFLTYFQNEAQLEKSRLLSDRFSAERPKGSFSTLEIQRTEQGDSAMYLCASSLIRVGDTQYFGPGTRLTVL.

The rearrangement uses TRBV28 and TRBJ2-1; 9 bases are shared with TRBD1. This CDR3 is built from 16 residues. V shed 3 bases and J 9 bases; nucleotides not matched to a gene: 12. Looked up from germline, CDR1 is MDHEN and CDR2 is SYDVKM. CDR3 sequence (DNA): TGTGCCAGCAGTTTGTGGGGGACAGGGCCTGAAAGTGAGCAGTTCTTC. Protein: CASSLWGTGPESEQFF.

This chain connects TRBV6-1 to TRBJ2-1; 11 positions match TRBD2. From germline, CDR1 is MNHNS and CDR2 SASEGT. CDR3 length equals 18 residues. Trimming removed 3 bases from V and 7 bases from J; junction bases left unmatched: 14. The CDR3 DNA reads as TGTGCCAGCAGTGAGATAGCGGGAGGGCCCTCAATAGGGAATGAGCAGTTCTTC. This codes for CASSEIAGGPSIGNEQFF.

This clone was observed a single time. The V and J genes are TRBV5-4 and TRBJ2-7, with TRBD2 as a possible D gene (5 bases). The V and J ends lost 3 bases and 2 bases respectively, with 12 bases between them. Germline CDR1 SGHNT, CDR2 YYREEE (reference sequence). This CDR3 spans 14 amino acids. DNA of the CDR3: TGTGCCAGCAGCTCACGGGCGGGCACCTACGAGCAGTACTTC. It encodes CASSSRAGTYEQYF.

Written as DNA, the CDR3 is TGTGCCAGCAGTGAGGGCGGGGGGGCCGGCGATGAGCAGTTCTTC. It encodes CASSEGGGAGDEQFF. This chain links TRBV2 with TRBJ2-1; 9 bases match TRBD2. From germline, CDR1 is SNHLY and CDR2 FYNNEI. J gave up 8 bases and V 3 bases, and 8 bases lay outside the gene matches. The CDR3 length is 15 residues.

V is TRBV30 and J is TRBJ1-5; possible D gene TRBD1, 6 bases. CDR1 is GTSNPN, CDR2 SVGIG, per germline (reference sequence). The CDR3 loop spans 16 amino acids. The V end lost 3 bases, the J end lost 7 bases, and 22 bases lay between the germline ends. This CDR3 reads CAWSQLPGGPGQPQHF. The CDR3 DNA reads TGTGCCTGGAGCCAATTGCCCGGGGGGCCAGGGCAGCCCCAGCATTTT.